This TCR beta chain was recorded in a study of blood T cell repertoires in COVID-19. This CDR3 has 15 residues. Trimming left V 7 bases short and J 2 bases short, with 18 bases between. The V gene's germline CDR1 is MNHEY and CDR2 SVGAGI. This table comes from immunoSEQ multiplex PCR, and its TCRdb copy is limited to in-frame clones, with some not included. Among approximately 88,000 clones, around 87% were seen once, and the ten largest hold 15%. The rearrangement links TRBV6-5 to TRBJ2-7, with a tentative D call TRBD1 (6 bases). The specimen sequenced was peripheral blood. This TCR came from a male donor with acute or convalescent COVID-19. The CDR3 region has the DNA TGTGCCAGCACCCGTGGGACACCCTTTACCTACGAGCAGTACTTC. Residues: CASTRGTPFTYEQYF.